These T cell receptor beta chains were read from a single sample in a study of cytomegalovirus exposure and HLA in healthy donors. Some clones are missing from TCRdb's copy, which holds only in-frame ones; the method was immunoSEQ multiplex PCR. The sample includes approximately 79,000 clones, 78% of them seen just once. The source material was PBMCs. Every receptor here comes from a male donor in good health and CMV-seropositive. CDR3s include the opening cysteine and the closing phenylalanine or tryptophan. The D gene is left open where the match is weak. The size entry is marked missing in some rows and otherwise reads once, few, many or a size class.

abundance | j_gene | d_gene | v_gene | CDR3aa | CDR3nt
NA | TRBJ1-5 | NA | TRBV2 | CASKQGNQPQHF | TGTGCCAGCAAACAGGGAAATCAGCCCCAGCATTTT
NA | TRBJ1-1 | NA | TRBV6-5 | CASSFSQNTEAFF | TGTGCCAGCAGTTTCTCACAGAACACTGAAGCTTTCTTT
few | TRBJ2-7 | NA | TRBV7-9 | CASSPDGSGDYEQYF | TGTGCCAGCAGCCCCGATGGTTCAGGGGACTACGAGCAGTACTTC
NA | TRBJ2-1 | TRBD2 | TRBV6-1 | CAIAGLAGNNEQFF | TGTGCCATCGCCGGACTAGCGGGAAACAATGAGCAGTTCTTC
NA | TRBJ1-5 | TRBD1 | TRBV7-2 | CASSLQGGDQPQHF | TGTGCCAGCAGCCTACAGGGGGGTGATCAGCCCCAGCATTTT
NA | TRBJ2-7 | TRBD1 | TRBV29-1 | CSVRGQGASEQYF | TGCAGCGTTCGAGGACAGGGGGCGAGCGAGCAGTACTTC
NA | TRBJ1-2 | NA | TRBV5-8 | CASSRVRGLPRNGYTF | TGTGCCAGCAGCCGAGTTCGAGGGCTCCCCCGCAATGGCTACACCTTC
NA | TRBJ2-2 | NA | TRBV13 | CASSQVGGVGTGELFF | TGTGCCAGCAGCCAGGTTGGCGGGGTTGGCACCGGGGAGCTGTTTTTT
few | TRBJ2-6 | TRBD2 | TRBV30 | CAGGDGGSGANVLTF | TGTGCCGGGGGGGATGGGGGGTCGGGGGCCAACGTCCTGACTTTC
NA | TRBJ2-5 | NA | TRBV6-1 | CASSEEAGVGQETQYF | TGTGCCAGCAGTGAAGAGGCAGGGGTAGGGCAAGAGACCCAGTACTTC
NA | TRBJ2-6 | NA | TRBV19 | CASSGLAGSGANVLTF | TGTGCCAGTAGTGGGCTTGCGGGCTCTGGGGCCAACGTCCTGACTTTC
NA | TRBJ2-7 | NA | TRBV27 | CASPTSGGKHRAYEQYF | TGTGCCAGCCCCACCTCGGGCGGAAAGCACAGGGCCTACGAGCAGTACTTC
NA | TRBJ2-7 | NA | TRBV7-9 | CSSSFPTGEQYF | TGTTCCAGCAGCTTCCCCACGGGCGAGCAGTACTTC
NA | TRBJ2-1 | NA | TRBV6-5 | CASSYSNEQFF | TGTGCCAGCAGTTATAGCAATGAGCAGTTCTTC
NA | TRBJ1-5 | NA | TRBV19 | CASSRQPGQPQHF | TGTGCCAGTAGTCGTCAACCGGGGCAGCCCCAGCATTTT
NA | TRBJ2-3 | TRBD2 | TRBV4-3 | CASSQDQRGEGTDTQYF | TGCGCCAGCAGCCAAGACCAGCGGGGCGAGGGCACAGATACGCAGTATTTT
NA | TRBJ2-3 | TRBD1 | TRBV11-2 | CASSRQGVSTDTQYF | TGTGCCAGCAGCCGACAGGGGGTGAGCACAGATACGCAGTATTTT
NA | TRBJ2-2 | TRBD2 | TRBV4-1 | CASSQEALAANTGELFF | TGCGCCAGCAGCCAAGAAGCACTAGCGGCGAACACCGGGGAGCTGTTTTTT
NA | TRBJ1-5 | NA | TRBV27 | CASSFRWDTNLRGNQPQHF | TGTGCCAGCAGTTTCAGGTGGGACACCAATCTTAGGGGCAATCAGCCCCAGCATTTT
NA | TRBJ2-3 | NA | TRBV28 | CASSPPRRETIDTQYF | TGTGCCAGCAGTCCCCCCCGTCGGGAGACAATAGATACGCAGTATTTT
few | TRBJ1-2 | NA | TRBV6-5 | CASTQGQNYGYTF | TGTGCCAGCACCCAGGGGCAGAACTATGGCTACACCTTC
NA | TRBJ1-3 | NA | TRBV5-1 | CASSLVGISGNTIYF | TGCGCCAGCAGCTTGGTTGGCATCTCTGGAAACACCATATATTTT
NA | TRBJ2-3 | TRBD2 | TRBV28 | CASSGTSGARRDTQYF | TGTGCCAGCAGTGGGACTAGCGGGGCCCGGAGGGATACGCAGTATTTT
NA | TRBJ1-5 | TRBD1 | TRBV10-3 | CAISEGTDSNQPQHF | TGTGCCATCAGCGAAGGGACAGATAGCAATCAGCCCCAGCATTTT
NA | TRBJ1-3 | TRBD1 | TRBV6-4 | CASSDSRPGGSRNTIYF | TGTGCCAGCAGTGACTCTCGTCCAGGGGGCTCCCGAAACACCATATATTTT
NA | TRBJ1-1 | NA | TRBV9 | CASSGEDTEAFF | TGTGCCAGCAGCGGGGAGGACACTGAAGCTTTCTTT
NA | TRBJ2-1 | NA | TRBV5-1 | CASRTPTSSYNEQFF | TGCGCCAGCAGAACCCCCACGAGCTCCTACAATGAGCAGTTCTTC
NA | TRBJ1-4 | NA | TRBV5-1 | CASRGEGATNEKLFF | TGCGCCAGCCGGGGAGAAGGAGCAACTAATGAAAAACTGTTTTTT
once | TRBJ2-1 | TRBD2 | TRBV9 | CASSVMAGGYNEQFF | TGTGCCAGCAGCGTAATGGCGGGAGGCTACAATGAGCAGTTCTTC